What follows are 9 T cell receptor beta chains derived from one specimen sequenced in a study of tissue T cells after allogeneic stem cell transplantation. Measured with immunoSEQ multiplex PCR; TCRdb has only the in-frame clones, and not every one. The sample contains about 50,000 clones, roughly 73% of which appear only once. The sequenced material came from sorted cells pooled from one or two spleens. The receptors were gathered from a pool of C57BL/6 mice in good health.

With respect to this clone: Mouse names are used for the genes. Read coverage stops 1 residue before the CDR3 terminus; the germline J gene supplies the remainder. The chain joins TRBV2 to TRBJ2-4; D gene unclear. Looked up from germline, CDR1 is LGHNA and CDR2 is YSYQKL. V was trimmed by 4 bases and J by 3 bases, leaving 8 bases between them. The CDR3 spans 13 residues. The chain's CDR3 is CASSPKGQNTLYF. The covered CDR3 bases are TGTGCCAGCAGCCCCAAAGGGCAAAACACCTTGTAC.

Note on this clone: The genes are named according to mouse. The read finishes 1 residue shy of the CDR3 end, and the germline J gene is used to complete it. The V and J genes are TRBV1 and TRBJ2-1; no clear D. The germline CDR1 and CDR2 sequences are NSQYPW and LRSPGD (reference sequence). The V and J ends lost 0 bases and 7 bases respectively, with 10 bases between them. The CDR3 is 14 amino acids. This CDR3 is CTCSAEVTGAEQFF. Incomplete CDR3 DNA: TGCACCTGCAGTGCAGAAGTCACGGGGGCTGAGCAGTTC. The full variable domain, rest sourced from reference TRBV1 and TRBJ2-1, is VTLLEQNPRWRLVPRGQAVNLRCILKNSQYPWMSWYQQDLQKQLQWLFTLRSPGDKEVKSLPGADYLATRVTDTELRLQVANMSQGRTLYCTCSAEVTGAEQFFGPGTRLTVL.

Remarks on this clone: Gene names are mouse gene names. The read ends 1 residue early relative to the CDR3; the germline J gene fills the gap. The V call is TRBV1, the J call TRBJ2-5; D may be TRBD1 or TRBD2 (6 bases each). CDR1 and CDR2 (germline): NSQYPW, LRSPGD (reference sequence). V was pared by 0 bases and J by 10 bases, with 8 bases between. This CDR3 is built from 12 residues. The CDR3 DNA, read in part, is TGCACCTGCAGTGCAGATCGGGGGCCCCAGTAC. It specifies CTCSADRGPQY. Given in full, the CDR3 is CTCSADRGPQYF.

Turning to this clone: Gene names denote mouse genes. The read is 1 residue too short to cover the CDR3 end, so that end is filled in from the germline J gene. The chain recombines TRBV4 with TRBJ2-3; 7 bases are shared with TRBD1. The CDR3 runs to 15 residues. Germline V gene data show CDR1 as LGHDT and CDR2 as YNNKQL (reference sequence). Trimming cost V 5 bases and J 1 base; bases outside gene matches: 6. CDR3 sequence: CASSRQGWGAETLYF. The part of the CDR3 DNA that was read is TGTGCCAGCAGCCGACAGGGATGGGGTGCAGAAACGCTGTAT.

About this clone itself: Genes and germline come from the mouse. The DNA ends 1 residue before the CDR3 does, and the rest of the CDR3 is filled in from the germline J gene. The chain couples TRBV15 to TRBJ2-3; 14 nucleotides agree with TRBD2. Germline assignment: CDR1 SGHND and CDR2 FRSKSL. V gave up 6 bases and J gave up 2 bases; unmatched junction bases: 4. The CDR3 is 16 amino acids. The CDR3 protein is CASRGTGGADAETLYF. The sequenced CDR3 bases are TGTGCCAGCAGGGGGACTGGGGGGGCGGATGCAGAAACGCTGTAT.

Of note for this clone: These gene names are mouse names. The observed sequence ends 1 residue before the CDR3 terminus, with the missing tail filled in from the germline J gene. V gene TRBV5 combines with J gene TRBJ1-1, with D unclear. This CDR3 contains 14 residues. V was pared by 0 bases and J by 4 bases, with 9 bases between. CDR1 and CDR2 from the germline V gene are LGHNA and YNLKQL (reference sequence). The DNA read from the CDR3 is TGTGCCAGCAGCCAAGAGGGTCGGGGCACAGAAGTCTTC. It yields the protein CASSQEGRGTEVF. The whole CDR3 protein reads CASSQEGRGTEVFF.

Concerning this clone itself: The listed genes are named as in mouse. Read coverage stops 1 residue before the CDR3 terminus; the germline J gene supplies the remainder. V gene TRBV13-3 combines with J gene TRBJ2-1; D gene ambiguous. Germline CDR1 reads NNHDY; CDR2 reads SYVADS. There are 13 residues in the CDR3. Trimming removed 2 bases at V and 4 bases at J, with 7 bases between. This CDR3 is CASSDRRYAEQFF. The DNA read from the CDR3 is TGTGCCAGCAGTGACCGACGGTATGCTGAGCAGTTC.

Concerning this clone: Gene names refer to mouse genes. The DNA ends 1 residue before the CDR3 does, and the rest of the CDR3 is filled in from the germline J gene. The V and J genes are TRBV13-3 and TRBJ2-3; no clear D gene. The CDR3 length is 12 residues. CDR1 and CDR2 (germline): NNHDY, SYVADS. Trimming removed 2 bases at V and 1 base at J, with 2 bases between. CDR3 in amino acids: CASSEGAETLYF. The sequenced part of the CDR3 DNA is TGTGCCAGCAGTGAGGGTGCAGAAACGCTGTAT.

On this clone itself: The gene names here belong to mouse. The read ends 1 residue before the CDR3 terminus; that terminus is restored from the germline J gene. V usage is TRBV13-1 and J usage is TRBJ2-1; TRBD1 or TRBD2 may be the D gene (5 bases each). The CDR3 is 13 residues long. Germline CDR1 reads NSHNY; CDR2 reads SYGAGN. V lost 6 bases and J 2 bases, leaving 9 bases between the germline ends. CDR3 protein: CASNPGDYAEQFF. The sequenced part of the CDR3 DNA is TGTGCCAGCAATCCGGGGGACTATGCTGAGCAGTTC.